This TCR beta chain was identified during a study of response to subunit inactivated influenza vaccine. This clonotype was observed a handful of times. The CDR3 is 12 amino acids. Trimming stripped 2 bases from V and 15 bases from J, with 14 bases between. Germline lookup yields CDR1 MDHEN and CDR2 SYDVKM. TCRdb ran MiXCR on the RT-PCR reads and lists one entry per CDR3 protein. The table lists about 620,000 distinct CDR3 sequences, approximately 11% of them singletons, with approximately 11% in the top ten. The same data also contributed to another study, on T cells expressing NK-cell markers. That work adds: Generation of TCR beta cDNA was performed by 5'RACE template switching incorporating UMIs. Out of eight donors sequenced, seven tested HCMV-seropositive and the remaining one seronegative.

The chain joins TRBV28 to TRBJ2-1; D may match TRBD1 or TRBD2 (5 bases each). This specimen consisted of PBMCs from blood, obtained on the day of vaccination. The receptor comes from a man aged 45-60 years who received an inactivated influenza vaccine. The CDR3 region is CASSLPGTGGFF. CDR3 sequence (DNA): TGTGCCAGCAGTTTACCCGGAACAGGAGGGTTCTTC.